This T cell receptor (beta chain) was captured by sequencing in a study of T-cell reconstitution after alpha-beta-depleted transplantation in children. Study-level points and caveats: Counts and diversity of T cells one year after transplant came mostly from newly produced T cells. Reportedly, alpha-beta T cells present about two months post-transplant originated from several hundred expanded clones of graft origin. There were some patients whose high TCRbeta diversity at day 60 came from surviving recipient T cells and thymic progenitors.

V lost 1 base and J 6 bases, leaving 10 bases between the germline ends. CDR1 is SGHTA, CDR2 FQGNSA, per germline. CDR3 length equals 13 residues. Turning to this clonotype: Its antigen is unidentified.

The authors prepared the TCRbeta library with unique molecular identifiers. Using its own MiXCR run on the PCR reads, TCRdb lists one record per CDR3 protein. The sample records roughly 570,000 distinct CDR3 sequences, roughly 27% being singletons. The sequenced sample was PBMCs, obtained before TCRalphabeta/CD19-depleted stem cell transplant. The chain links TRBV7-2 to TRBJ2-7; D gene unclear. The receptor's source is a boy in the first two years of life with Wiskott-Aldrich syndrome, due to receive a stem cell transplant. The CDR3 DNA reads TGTGCCAGCAGCTTAGAGATCGTGGGCGAGCAGTACTTC. It specifies CASSLEIVGEQYF.